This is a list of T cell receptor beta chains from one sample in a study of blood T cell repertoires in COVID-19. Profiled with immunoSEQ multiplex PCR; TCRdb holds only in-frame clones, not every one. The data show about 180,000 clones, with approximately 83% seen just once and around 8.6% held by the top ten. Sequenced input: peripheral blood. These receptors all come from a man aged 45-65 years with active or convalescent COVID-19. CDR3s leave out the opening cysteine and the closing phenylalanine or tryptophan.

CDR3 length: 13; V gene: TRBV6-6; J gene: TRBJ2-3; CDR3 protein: ASSPGTGAPDTQY
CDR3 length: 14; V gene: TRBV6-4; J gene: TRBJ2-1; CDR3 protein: ASSDPGRGRYNEQF
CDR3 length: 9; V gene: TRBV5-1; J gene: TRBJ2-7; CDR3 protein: ASHGGTEQY
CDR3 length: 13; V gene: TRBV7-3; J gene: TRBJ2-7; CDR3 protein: ASSLRSGDAYEQY
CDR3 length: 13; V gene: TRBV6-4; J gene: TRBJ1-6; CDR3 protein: ASSLTALYNSPLH
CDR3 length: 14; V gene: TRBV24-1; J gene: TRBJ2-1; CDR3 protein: ATSDGSRTGDNEQF
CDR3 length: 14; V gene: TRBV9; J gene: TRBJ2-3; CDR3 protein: ASSSRTSGSTDTQY
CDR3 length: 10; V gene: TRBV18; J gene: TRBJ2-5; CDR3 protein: ASSPSEETQY
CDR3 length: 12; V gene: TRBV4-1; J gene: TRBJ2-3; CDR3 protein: ASSQDSRLDTQY
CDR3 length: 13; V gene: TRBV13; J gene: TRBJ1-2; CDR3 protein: ASSLGPVSNYGYT
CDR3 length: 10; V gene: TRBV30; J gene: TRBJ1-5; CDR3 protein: AWSFQSGPQH
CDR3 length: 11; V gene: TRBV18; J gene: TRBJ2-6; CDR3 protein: ASSPTGPPVLT
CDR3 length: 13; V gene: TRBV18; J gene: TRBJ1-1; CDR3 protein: ASSPLSGTNTEAF
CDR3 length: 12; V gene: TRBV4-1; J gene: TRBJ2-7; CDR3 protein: ASSPDRGPYEQY
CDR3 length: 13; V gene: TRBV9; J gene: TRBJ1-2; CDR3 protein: ASSVGTAANYGYT
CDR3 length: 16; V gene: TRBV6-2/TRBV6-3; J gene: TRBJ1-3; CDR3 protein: ASSYPVVGQAQLNTIY
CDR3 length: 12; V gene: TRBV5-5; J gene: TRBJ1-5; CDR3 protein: ASSPIGGFQPQH
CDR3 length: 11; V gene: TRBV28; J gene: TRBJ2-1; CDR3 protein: ASSSPQRNEQF
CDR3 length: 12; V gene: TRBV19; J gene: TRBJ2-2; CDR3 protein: ASSANLRTGELF
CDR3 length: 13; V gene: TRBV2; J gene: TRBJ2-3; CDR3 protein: ASSEVQGNVDTQY
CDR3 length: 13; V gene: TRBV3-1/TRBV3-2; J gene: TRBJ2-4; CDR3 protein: ASSQPLGQGDIQY
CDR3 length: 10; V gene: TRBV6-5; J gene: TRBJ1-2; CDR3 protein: ATGQGRYDYT
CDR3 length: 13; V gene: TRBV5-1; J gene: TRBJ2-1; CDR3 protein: ASSFARSSYNEQF
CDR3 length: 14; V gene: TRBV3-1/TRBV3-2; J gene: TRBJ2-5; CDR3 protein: ASSLLGGANKETQY
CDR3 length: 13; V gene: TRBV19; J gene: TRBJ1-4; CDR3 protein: ASSDRGGTNEKLF
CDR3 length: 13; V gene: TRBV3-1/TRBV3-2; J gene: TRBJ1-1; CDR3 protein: ASSQFGGGNTEAF
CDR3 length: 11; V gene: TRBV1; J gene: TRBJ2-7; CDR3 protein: TSSGRKGSEQY
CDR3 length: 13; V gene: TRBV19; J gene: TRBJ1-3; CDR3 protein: ASSIAQISGNTIY
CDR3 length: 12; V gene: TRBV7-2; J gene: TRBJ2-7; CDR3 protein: ASSPYRDSYEQY
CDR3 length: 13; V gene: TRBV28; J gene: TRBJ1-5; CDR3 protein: ASSIQGGGNQPQH
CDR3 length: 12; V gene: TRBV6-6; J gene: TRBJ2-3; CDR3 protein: ASRGQYGTDTQY
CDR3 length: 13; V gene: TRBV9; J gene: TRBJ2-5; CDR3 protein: ASSAESGPQETQY
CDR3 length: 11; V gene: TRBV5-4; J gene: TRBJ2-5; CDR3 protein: ASSSPGTGAQY
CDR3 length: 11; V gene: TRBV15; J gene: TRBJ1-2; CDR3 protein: ATSSPLQYGYT
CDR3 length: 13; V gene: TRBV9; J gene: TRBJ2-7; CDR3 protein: ASSVGWDSYYEQY
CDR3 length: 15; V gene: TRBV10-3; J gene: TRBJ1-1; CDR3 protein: AIKSDRGVLSDTEAF
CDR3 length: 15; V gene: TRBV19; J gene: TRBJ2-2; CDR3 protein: ASRSRGGPTNTGELF
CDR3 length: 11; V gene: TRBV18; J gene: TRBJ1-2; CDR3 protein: ASSPGENYGYT
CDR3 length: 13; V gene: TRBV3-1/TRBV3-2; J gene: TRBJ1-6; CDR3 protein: ASSVTGTGSAPLH
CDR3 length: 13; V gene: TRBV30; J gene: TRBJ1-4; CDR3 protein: AWSHMALQVEKLF
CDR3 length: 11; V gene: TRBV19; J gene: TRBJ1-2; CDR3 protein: ASSISGNYGYT
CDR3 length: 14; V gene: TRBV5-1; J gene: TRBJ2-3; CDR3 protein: ASSPDSFKGTDTQY
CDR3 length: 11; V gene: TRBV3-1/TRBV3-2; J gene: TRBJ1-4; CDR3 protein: ASRTGQNEKLF
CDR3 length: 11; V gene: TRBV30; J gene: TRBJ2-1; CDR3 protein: AWSGSGDNEQF
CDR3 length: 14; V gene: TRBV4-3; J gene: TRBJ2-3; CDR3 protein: ASSQGTGGSTDTQY
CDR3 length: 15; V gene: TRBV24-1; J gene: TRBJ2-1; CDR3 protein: ATSDFGPVAGGNEQF
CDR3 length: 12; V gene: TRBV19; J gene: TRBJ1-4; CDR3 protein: ASSVHWRSEKLF
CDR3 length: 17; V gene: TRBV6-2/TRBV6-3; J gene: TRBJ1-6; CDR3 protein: ASSFHRGIESSYNSPLH
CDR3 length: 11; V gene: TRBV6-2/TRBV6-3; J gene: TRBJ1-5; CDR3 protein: ASSRESNQPQH
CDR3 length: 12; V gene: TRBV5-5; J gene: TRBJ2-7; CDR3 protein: ASSLDLATYEQY
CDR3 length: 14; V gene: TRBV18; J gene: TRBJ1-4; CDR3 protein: ASSPPSGNGDEKLF
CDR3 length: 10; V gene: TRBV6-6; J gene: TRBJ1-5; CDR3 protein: ASSYSRQPQH